The 22 T cell receptor beta chains presented below share a single source sample, sequenced in a study of blood T cell repertoires in COVID-19. The repertoire was sequenced with immunoSEQ multiplex PCR; TCRdb's copy has only in-frame clones and lacks some. The repertoire consists of nearly 90,000 clones, with approximately 88% occurring once and the leading ten covering about 0.51%. The material sequenced was peripheral blood. The source is a man in his sixties with acute or convalescent COVID-19.

The V call is TRBV29-1, the J call TRBJ1-3; D perhaps matches TRBD1 (5 bases). The V gene's germline CDR1 is SQVTM and CDR2 ANQGSEA. This CDR3 region has 14 residues. The V gene lost 7 bases and the J gene lost 0 bases, with 13 bases spanning the gap. As DNA, the CDR3 is TGCAGCGCGTACAGGTCCGGCTCTGGAAACACCATATATTTT. Its translation: CSAYRSGSGNTIYF.

In DNA form, the CDR3 reads TGTGCCAGCAGAGCGACACAGGGGGCATTTGAAAAACTGTTTTTT. Its translation: CASRATQGAFEKLFF. This sequence joins TRBV6-5 and TRBJ1-4, with 9 bases lining up with TRBD1. The CDR3 has 15 amino acids. The junction had 9 bases not matched to a gene; V was cut back by 6 bases and J by 7 bases. Germline CDR1 MNHEY, CDR2 SVGAGI.

This clone appeared a single time. This chain joins TRBV6-5 and TRBJ1-6, with TRBD1 matching over 10 bases. V was pared by 0 bases and J by 10 bases, with 6 bases of the junction left unmatched. The CDR3 length is 16 residues. CDR1 and CDR2 (germline): MNHEY, SVGAGI. The CDR3: CASSYSKGQGTSPLHF. The CDR3 bases are TGTGCCAGCAGTTACTCGAAGGGACAGGGGACATCACCCCTCCACTTT.

This CDR3 is CTSSQDYARPGENTEAFF. CDR3 DNA sequence: TGCACCAGCAGCCAAGATTACGCCCGACCTGGAGAGAACACTGAAGCTTTCTTT. V usage is TRBV1 and J usage is TRBJ1-1. TRBV1 is a listed pseudogene. The CDR3 runs 18 residues.

This rearrangement joins TRBV7-3 to TRBJ1-6, with D possibly TRBD1 on 6 matching bases. Germline loops: CDR1 SGHTA, CDR2 FQGTGA. This CDR3 is built from 15 residues. Trimming pared 5 bases from V and 6 bases from J, leaving 14 bases between. CDR3 sequence (DNA): TGTGCCAGCAGCCCCTCGGGGGGCCTTAATTCACCCCTCCACTTT. Its protein is CASSPSGGLNSPLHF.

This chain connects TRBV5-1 to TRBJ1-4; TRBD1 matches 9 bases. The CDR3 runs 16 residues. The germline V gene has CDR1 SGHRS and CDR2 YFSETQ. V shed 4 bases and J 4 bases; nucleotides not matched to a gene: 8. CDR3 DNA sequence: TGCGCCAGCAGCCCAGTGGGGACAGGGCTTAATGAAAAACTGTTTTTT. Its translation: CASSPVGTGLNEKLFF.

This clone was observed a few times. The chain uses TRBV11-2 and TRBJ2-2, with a weak D call TRBD2 (5 bases). V lost 1 base to trimming and J lost 7 bases, with 19 bases between them. Germline V CDR1 and CDR2: SGHAT, FQNNGV. This CDR3 has 17 amino acids. The CDR3 nucleotides read TGTGCCAGCAGCTTAGGTGTGTCAAGGTCGGGGAACGGGGAGCTGTTTTTT. It encodes CASSLGVSRSGNGELFF.

As DNA, the CDR3 is TGTGCCAGCAGCAAAGCAGAACAGGGGATAACTCAGTACTTC. Translating gives CASSKAEQGITQYF. The rearrangement uses TRBV21-1 and TRBJ2-7; no DNA check was done on the table's D call, TRBD1. TRBV21-1 is termed a pseudogene. The CDR3 loop spans 14 amino acids.

V usage is TRBV24-1 and J usage is TRBJ2-1, with 10 bases fitting TRBD2. The CDR3 loop spans 16 amino acids. Germline CDR1 and CDR2: KGHDR and SFDVKD. With V trimmed by 3 bases and J by 3 bases, 4 bases remained unmatched. CDR3 bases: TGTGCCACCAGTGATACCACTAGCGGGAACTACAATGAGCAGTTCTTC. Its translation is CATSDTTSGNYNEQFF.

V gene TRBV4-1 combines with J gene TRBJ2-5; the D gene is possibly TRBD2 (7 bases). This CDR3 comprises 16 residues. The V end lost 0 bases, the J end lost 2 bases, and 13 bases lay between the germline ends. The germline CDR1 and CDR2 sequences are MGHRA and YSYEKL. The CDR3 nucleotides read TGCGCCAGCAGCCAAGACGGGGGGCTCGGGCAAGAGACCCAGTACTTC. Encoded protein: CASSQDGGLGQETQYF.

The chain recombines TRBV5-1 with TRBJ1-1, with 8 positions matching TRBD1. There are 14 residues in the CDR3. From germline, CDR1 is SGHRS and CDR2 YFSETQ. The V and J ends lost 5 bases and 7 bases, in that order; junction bases with no gene match: 10. For the CDR3, the DNA is TGCGCCAGCAGACAATTACAGGGGGAGGGTGAAGCTTTCTTT. Protein sequence: CASRQLQGEGEAFF. The full variable domain, with the rest looked up from reference TRBV5-1 and TRBJ1-1, is KAGVTQTPRYLIKTRGQQVTLSCSPISGHRSVSWYQQTPGQGLQFLFEYFSETQRNKGNFPGRFSGRQFSNSRSEMNVSTLELGDSALYLCASRQLQGEGEAFFGQGTRLTVV.

This sequence joins TRBV5-1 and TRBJ1-1, with D uncertain. There are 13 residues in the CDR3. The V end was cut by 4 bases, the J end by 4 bases, with 11 bases between. In germline, CDR1 is SGHRS, CDR2 YFSETQ. The CDR3 coding sequence is TGCGCCAGCAGCCATGGCTTTGGCACTGAAGCTTTCTTT. This encodes CASSHGFGTEAFF.

The rearrangement uses TRBV10-1 and TRBJ2-1; D remains unclear. The CDR3 spans 15 residues. Deletions cut 4 bases from V and 1 base from J, with 11 bases between. Germline assignment: CDR1 WNHNN and CDR2 SYGVQD (reference sequence). DNA for the CDR3: TGCGCCAGCAGTGTTGGCAAACATTCCTACAATGAGCAGTTCTTC. Translating gives CASSVGKHSYNEQFF.

The chain is built from TRBV7-9 and TRBJ2-7, with 9 bases lining up with TRBD1. The CDR3 extends over 13 amino acids. Germline loops: CDR1 SEHNR, CDR2 FQNEAQ (reference sequence). V shed 9 bases, J shed 6 bases, and the junction held 9 bases outside the gene matches. CDR3 protein: CARSPGQGGEQYF. In nucleotides, the CDR3 is TGTGCCAGGAGTCCGGGACAGGGTGGCGAGCAGTACTTC.

In its sample, this clone was seen a few times. V usage is TRBV6-5 and J usage is TRBJ2-7; 11 bases fit TRBD2. Per germline, CDR1 MNHEY and CDR2 SVGAGI. The J segment lost 1 base and the V segment lost 4 bases, leaving 6 bases of the junction unmatched. CDR3 length equals 16 residues. In nucleotides, the CDR3 is TGTGCCAGCAGTTTCCTCCCTAGCGGGGGGTCCTACGAGCAGTACTTC. Translation: CASSFLPSGGSYEQYF.

This chain joins TRBV6-1 and TRBJ2-1; TRBD2 matches 7 bases. In germline, CDR1 is MNHNS, CDR2 SASEGT. V lost 2 bases and J lost 7; bases outside the gene matches: 8. CDR3 size: 15 residues. The chain's CDR3 is CASSERLAKWNEQFF. CDR3 nucleotide sequence: TGTGCCAGCAGTGAAAGACTAGCAAAGTGGAATGAGCAGTTCTTC.

This chain joins TRBV7-9 and TRBJ1-2; D gene ambiguous. The CDR3 has 13 amino acids. The germline V and J ends were trimmed by 1 base and 3 bases, with 6 bases remaining between them. Germline loops: CDR1 SEHNR, CDR2 FQNEAQ (reference sequence). The chain's CDR3 is CASSLDLHYGYTF. The CDR3 DNA follows: TGTGCCAGCAGCTTAGATCTCCACTATGGCTACACCTTC.

This chain connects TRBV27 to TRBJ2-3; no definite D call. CDR1 MNHEY and CDR2 SMNVEV come from the germline V gene (reference sequence). There are 12 residues in the CDR3. The V and J ends lost 5 bases and 1 base respectively, with 4 bases between them. The CDR3 loop is CASSPGTDTQYF. The CDR3, as DNA: TGTGCCAGCAGTCCCGGCACAGATACGCAGTATTTT.

This clone is a singleton in its sample. V usage is TRBV28 and J usage is TRBJ2-7, with 12 bases matching TRBD2. Germline loops: CDR1 MDHEN, CDR2 SYDVKM. With V trimmed by 7 bases and J by 6 bases, 22 bases remained unmatched. The CDR3 spans 19 residues. CDR3 residues: CASTKRGGGRLAGESEQYF. The CDR3 DNA reads as TGTGCCAGCACCAAAAGGGGGGGCGGGAGACTAGCGGGAGAGAGCGAGCAGTACTTC.

V usage is TRBV4-2 and J usage is TRBJ2-3; 12 nucleotides line up with TRBD2. The CDR3 covers 16 residues. With 4 bases clipped from V and 4 bases from J, the junction kept 6 bases outside the gene matches. Per the germline V gene, CDR1 is LGHNA and CDR2 is YNFKEQ. Here the CDR3 reads CASSPRLAGEADTQYF. CDR3 nucleotides: TGTGCCAGCAGCCCTAGACTAGCGGGAGAGGCAGATACGCAGTATTTT.

This chain links TRBV2 with TRBJ2-3, with 11 bases aligning to TRBD2. This CDR3 comprises 16 residues. The ends lost 4 bases at V and 2 bases at J; junction bases unmatched: 5. The germline gives CDR1 SNHLY, CDR2 FYNNEI. DNA for the CDR3: TGTGCCAGCAGTGCCGGGACTAGCGGAAACACAGATACGCAGTATTTT. It is translated as CASSAGTSGNTDTQYF.

The rearrangement uses TRBV7-9 and TRBJ2-5; D is ambiguous. Trimming took 0 bases from V and 4 from J, leaving 9 bases between them. Germline loops: CDR1 SEHNR, CDR2 FQNEAQ (reference sequence). CDR3 length: 14 amino acids. CDR3 in amino acids: CASSLAARGETQYF. The CDR3 DNA reads as TGTGCCAGCAGCTTAGCGGCTCGAGGAGAGACCCAGTACTTC.